This TCR beta chain was recorded in a study of blood T cell repertoires in COVID-19. Study background: The United States, Italy and Spain were the sources of the acute and convalescent COVID-19 samples. In each case, the material was cDNA or gDNA derived from T cells, B-cell-depleted T cells, or PBMCs.

The trim removed 4 bases at V and 6 bases at J, leaving 3 bases unmatched. The CDR3 consists of 12 residues. Germline loops: CDR1 LNHDA, CDR2 SQIVND (reference sequence). Original data processing: From reference gene primer amplification, estimates of nucleated cell counts were derived. The table came from immunoSEQ multiplex PCR; TCRdb's copy has only in-frame clones and leaves some out. V, J and clone size derive from that table, while D and trimming were established from the DNA sequence. This table has over 200,000 clones, 80% to 85% appearing once. The specimen was peripheral blood. The chain has TRBV19 and TRBJ2-7, with 7 bases matching TRBD1. This receptor was identified in a human donor in a cohort sampled during active COVID-19. This CDR3 reads CASSTRTGEQYF. CDR3 sequence (DNA): TGTGCCAGTAGTACTAGGACAGGCGAGCAGTACTTC.